This is a list of T cell receptor beta chains from one sample in a study of PD-1 blockade in classical Hodgkin lymphoma. Sequenced by immunoSEQ multiplex PCR; TCRdb stores in-frame clones only, minus some. The table has about 22,000 clones, roughly nine tenths seen once. The sequenced sample consisted of CD4+ T cells from blood. The source is a human donor with classical Hodgkin lymphoma. Both conserved end residues are part of each CDR3. The D gene is left open where the match is weak. Some rows mark clone size as missing; the rest say once, few, many or name a class of expanded clone.

v_call	clone_size	d_call	j_call	cdr3_aa	cdr3_nt
TRBV5-8	-	TRBD1	TRBJ2-7	CASSKQGASPYEQYF	TGTGCCAGCAGTAAACAGGGGGCTTCCCCCTACGAGCAGTACTTC
TRBV7-2	-	TRBD2	TRBJ2-7	CASSLVLAGGAVYEQYF	TGTGCCAGCAGCTTAGTTTTAGCGGGGGGCGCCGTCTACGAGCAGTACTTC
TRBV7-9	-	-	TRBJ2-3	CAKRGAFTDTQYF	TGTGCCAAACGGGGGGCATTCACAGATACGCAGTATTTT
TRBV29-1	-	-	TRBJ1-2	CSVDFGANYGYTF	TGCAGCGTTGACTTCGGCGCAAACTATGGCTACACCTTC
TRBV11-2	once	TRBD1	TRBJ1-1	CASSLGGLGQGFFTEAFF	TGTGCCAGCAGCTTAGGGGGTCTGGGACAGGGATTTTTCACTGAAGCTTTCTTT
TRBV11-2	-	TRBD1	TRBJ2-7	CASSLGTGNYEQYF	TGTGCCAGCAGCTTGGGGACAGGGAACTACGAGCAGTACTTC
TRBV7-9	-	-	TRBJ2-2	CASSEYAPTGELFF	TGTGCCAGCAGCGAATACGCCCCGACCGGGGAGCTGTTTTTT
TRBV6-5	-	TRBD2	TRBJ2-3	CASSLSGEGTDTQYF	TGTGCCAGCAGCCTTAGCGGGGAAGGCACAGATACGCAGTATTTT
TRBV23-1	-	TRBD2	TRBJ2-1	CASSQSGRVASPNEQFF	TGCGCCAGCAGTCAATCAGGGAGGGTAGCCTCCCCCAATGAGCAGTTCTTC
TRBV6-4	-	TRBD1	TRBJ2-7	CASRTAPGTGMSYEQYF	TGTGCCAGCAGGACTGCCCCCGGGACAGGGATGTCTTACGAGCAGTACTTC
TRBV10-3	-	TRBD2	TRBJ2-3	CAIGLAGFPDTQYF	TGTGCCATCGGGCTAGCGGGGTTCCCAGATACGCAGTATTTT
TRBV19	few	TRBD1	TRBJ2-2	CASSRYRGVYTGELFF	TGTGCCAGTAGTCGATACAGGGGAGTCTACACCGGGGAGCTGTTTTTT
TRBV18	-	TRBD1	TRBJ2-7	CASSHRDSLEYEQYF	TGTGCCAGCTCTCACCGGGACAGCCTTGAGTACGAGCAGTACTTC
TRBV11-3	-	-	TRBJ2-3	CASSLDLLADTQYF	TGTGCCAGCAGCTTAGATCTTCTAGCAGATACGCAGTATTTT
TRBV10-3	-	-	TRBJ1-1	CAISGGGREAFF	TGTGCCATCAGTGGGGGGGGCAGGGAAGCTTTCTTT
TRBV25-1	-	TRBD2	TRBJ2-7	CASSESLYGAGGRSEQYF	TGTGCCAGCAGTGAATCCCTGTATGGAGCGGGGGGGCGTAGCGAGCAGTACTTC
TRBV2	-	-	TRBJ2-7	CASSEASGWIDEQYF	TGTGCCAGCAGTGAAGCTTCGGGATGGATCGACGAGCAGTACTTC
TRBV7-7	-	-	TRBJ2-3	CASSPDYTDTQYF	TGTGCCAGCAGCCCGGACTACACAGATACGCAGTATTTT
TRBV18	-	-	TRBJ2-1	CASSPPDRQYNEQFF	TGTGCCAGCTCACCACCCGACAGACAGTACAATGAGCAGTTCTTC
TRBV13	-	TRBD2	TRBJ2-1	CASSLGPVGGGSYNEQFF	TGTGCCAGCAGCTTAGGCCCCGTGGGGGGGGGATCCTACAATGAGCAGTTCTTC
TRBV18	-	-	TRBJ2-1	CASSPQGFGEQFF	TGTGCCAGCTCACCACAGGGGTTCGGTGAGCAGTTCTTC
TRBV5-1	-	TRBD1	TRBJ2-7	CASSSTGGDYEQYF	TGCGCCAGCAGCTCGACAGGGGGTGACTACGAGCAGTACTTC
TRBV28	-	-	TRBJ2-1	CASVRGFF	TGTGCCAGCGTAAGGGGCTTCTTC
TRBV27	few	TRBD1	TRBJ1-6	CASSPWDRGRLHF	TGTGCCAGCAGTCCATGGGACAGGGGACGCCTCCACTTT
TRBV6-5	-	-	TRBJ1-2	CASRFGQSFYGYTF	TGTGCCAGCAGATTCGGACAGAGCTTCTATGGCTACACCTTC
TRBV5-6	-	-	TRBJ2-1	CASSLEGVGSYNEQFF	TGTGCCAGCAGCTTGGAAGGGGTTGGGTCCTACAATGAGCAGTTCTTC
TRBV5-1	-	TRBD1	TRBJ2-1	CASSSGTGGNNEQFF	TGCGCCAGCAGCTCCGGGACAGGGGGGAACAATGAGCAGTTCTTC
TRBV5-1	-	TRBD1	TRBJ1-2	CASSPLLTGAYGYTF	TGCGCCAGCTCCCCTCTTTTGACAGGGGCCTATGGCTACACCTTC